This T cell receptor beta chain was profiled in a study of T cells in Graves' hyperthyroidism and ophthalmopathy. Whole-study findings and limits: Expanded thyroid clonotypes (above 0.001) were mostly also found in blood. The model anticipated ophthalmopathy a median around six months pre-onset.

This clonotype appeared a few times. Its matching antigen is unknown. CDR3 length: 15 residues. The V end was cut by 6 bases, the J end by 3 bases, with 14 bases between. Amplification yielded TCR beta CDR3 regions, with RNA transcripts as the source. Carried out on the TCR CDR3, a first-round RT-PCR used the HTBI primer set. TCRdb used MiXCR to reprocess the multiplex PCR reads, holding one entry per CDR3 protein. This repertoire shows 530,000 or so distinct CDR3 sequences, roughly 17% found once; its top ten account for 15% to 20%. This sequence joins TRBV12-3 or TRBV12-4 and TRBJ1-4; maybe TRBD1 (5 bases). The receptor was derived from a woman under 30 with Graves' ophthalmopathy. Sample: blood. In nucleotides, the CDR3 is TGTGCCAGCAGACCGGGGGACGGACCTAATGAAAAACTGTTTTTT. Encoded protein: CASRPGDGPNEKLFF.